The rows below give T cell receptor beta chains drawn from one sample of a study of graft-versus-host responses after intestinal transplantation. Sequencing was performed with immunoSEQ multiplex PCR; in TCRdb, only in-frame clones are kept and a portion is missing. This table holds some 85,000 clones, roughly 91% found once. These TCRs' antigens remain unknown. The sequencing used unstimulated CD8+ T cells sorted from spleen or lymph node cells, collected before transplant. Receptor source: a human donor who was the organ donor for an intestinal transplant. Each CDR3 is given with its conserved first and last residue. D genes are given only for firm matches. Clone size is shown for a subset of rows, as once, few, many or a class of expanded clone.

CDR3aa: CASSRTDGPDGYTF
CDR3nt: TGTGCCAGCAGTAGAACGGACGGACCCGATGGCTACACCTTC
abundance: few
v_gene: TRBV6-4
d_gene: NA
j_gene: TRBJ1-2

CDR3aa: CASTRGTGEFDTQYF
CDR3nt: TGTGCCAGCACCCGGGGGACAGGGGAATTCGATACGCAGTATTTT
abundance: NA
v_gene: TRBV7-9
d_gene: TRBD1
j_gene: TRBJ2-3

CDR3aa: CASTPRDRGYEQYF
CDR3nt: TGTGCCAGCACCCCTCGGGACAGGGGATACGAGCAGTACTTC
abundance: NA
v_gene: TRBV25-1
d_gene: TRBD1
j_gene: TRBJ2-7

CDR3aa: CATPGGQRQKLFF
CDR3nt: TGCGCCACGCCCGGCGGCCAGCGGCAAAAACTGTTTTTT
abundance: NA
v_gene: TRBV10-1
d_gene: NA
j_gene: TRBJ1-4

CDR3aa: CASSQDIGLAPNEQYF
CDR3nt: TGCGCCAGCAGCCAAGATATCGGACTAGCGCCCAACGAGCAGTACTTC
abundance: NA
v_gene: TRBV4-1
d_gene: TRBD2
j_gene: TRBJ2-7

CDR3aa: CASSEPTTGELFF
CDR3nt: TGCGCCAGCAGTGAGCCGACGACCGGGGAGCTGTTTTTT
abundance: NA
v_gene: TRBV10-2
d_gene: NA
j_gene: TRBJ2-2

CDR3aa: CATSPNSYEQYF
CDR3nt: TGTGCCACCTCCCCCAACTCCTACGAGCAGTACTTC
abundance: once
v_gene: TRBV6-1
d_gene: NA
j_gene: TRBJ2-7

CDR3aa: CASSQPGTEYGYTF
CDR3nt: TGCGCCAGCAGCCAACCCGGGACAGAATATGGCTACACCTTC
abundance: NA
v_gene: TRBV4-1
d_gene: TRBD1
j_gene: TRBJ1-2

CDR3aa: CASTLSSGQGLFYGYTF
CDR3nt: TGCGCCAGCACCCTCTCCTCGGGACAGGGCCTCTTCTATGGCTACACCTTC
abundance: NA
v_gene: TRBV4-1
d_gene: TRBD1
j_gene: TRBJ1-2

CDR3aa: CASSLSGGLQETQYF
CDR3nt: TGTGCCAGCAGCTTAAGCGGGGGGTTACAAGAGACCCAGTACTTC
abundance: once
v_gene: TRBV11-1
d_gene: TRBD2
j_gene: TRBJ2-5

CDR3aa: CASSLAAGFGSPLHF
CDR3nt: TGTGCCAGCAGCTTAGCTGCAGGGTTTGGCTCACCCCTCCACTTT
abundance: NA
v_gene: TRBV7-6
d_gene: NA
j_gene: TRBJ1-6

CDR3aa: CASTSTGVYSNQPQHF
CDR3nt: TGTGCCAGTACTTCGACAGGAGTTTATAGCAATCAGCCCCAGCATTTT
abundance: NA
v_gene: TRBV19
d_gene: NA
j_gene: TRBJ1-5

CDR3aa: CASSVSEYNEQFF
CDR3nt: TGTGCCAGCAGCGTTAGCGAATACAATGAGCAGTTCTTC
abundance: NA
v_gene: TRBV7-9
d_gene: NA
j_gene: TRBJ2-1

CDR3aa: CASKPTGLITEAFF
CDR3nt: TGTGCCAGCAAACCGACAGGGTTAATCACTGAAGCTTTCTTT
abundance: NA
v_gene: TRBV2
d_gene: TRBD1
j_gene: TRBJ1-1

CDR3aa: CASSSGYEQYF
CDR3nt: TGTGCCAGCAGCTCCGGGTACGAGCAGTACTTC
abundance: few
v_gene: TRBV5-6
d_gene: NA
j_gene: TRBJ2-7

CDR3aa: CASSPRGPRYEQYF
CDR3nt: TGTGCCAGCAGCCCGCGGGGACCGAGGTACGAGCAGTACTTC
abundance: NA
v_gene: TRBV7-9
d_gene: NA
j_gene: TRBJ2-7

CDR3aa: CASRDREHLYEQYF
CDR3nt: TGTGCCAGCAGGGACAGGGAGCACCTCTACGAGCAGTACTTC
abundance: NA
v_gene: TRBV27
d_gene: TRBD1
j_gene: TRBJ2-7

CDR3aa: CASSIGPQGEQFF
CDR3nt: TGTGCCAGCAGCATCGGGCCACAGGGCGAGCAGTTCTTC
abundance: NA
v_gene: TRBV7-2
d_gene: NA
j_gene: TRBJ2-1

CDR3aa: CASSLDPGHNSPLHF
CDR3nt: TGTGCCAGCAGCTTGGATCCAGGGCATAATTCACCCCTCCACTTT
abundance: few
v_gene: TRBV5-4
d_gene: NA
j_gene: TRBJ1-6

CDR3aa: CASSLRGSAGNTIYF
CDR3nt: TGTGCCAGCAGCCTCAGGGGATCGGCTGGAAACACCATATATTTT
abundance: once
v_gene: TRBV7-9
d_gene: NA
j_gene: TRBJ1-3

CDR3aa: CASSDSSGGLAQQFF
CDR3nt: TGTGCCAGCAGTGACTCTAGCGGGGGGCTCGCACAGCAGTTCTTC
abundance: NA
v_gene: TRBV6-4
d_gene: TRBD2
j_gene: TRBJ2-1

CDR3aa: CASSGVIYEQYF
CDR3nt: TGTGCCAGCAGCGGGGTAATCTACGAGCAGTACTTC
abundance: NA
v_gene: TRBV5-6
d_gene: NA
j_gene: TRBJ2-7

CDR3aa: CASSLTGGTDTQYF
CDR3nt: TGTGCCAGCAGCTTAACAGGGGGGACGGATACGCAGTATTTT
abundance: NA
v_gene: TRBV7-3
d_gene: NA
j_gene: TRBJ2-3

CDR3aa: CASSSHKGGKLFF
CDR3nt: TGTGCCAGCAGCAGCCACAAGGGGGGAAAACTGTTTTTT
abundance: NA
v_gene: TRBV5-5
d_gene: NA
j_gene: TRBJ1-4

CDR3aa: CWTSNTGELFF
CDR3nt: TGCTGGACATCGAACACCGGGGAGCTGTTTTTT
abundance: NA
v_gene: TRBV18
d_gene: NA
j_gene: TRBJ2-2

CDR3aa: CASSDRDVKITDTQYF
CDR3nt: TGTGCCAGCAGTGACCGGGACGTGAAGATCACAGATACGCAGTATTTT
abundance: NA
v_gene: TRBV6-1
d_gene: NA
j_gene: TRBJ2-3

CDR3aa: CASSAQGSMNTEAFF
CDR3nt: TGTGCCAGCAGTGCACAAGGTAGCATGAACACTGAAGCTTTCTTT
abundance: NA
v_gene: TRBV6-1
d_gene: NA
j_gene: TRBJ1-1

CDR3aa: CASSLSSDSNQPQHF
CDR3nt: TGTGCCAGCAGTTTATCGTCGGATTCCAATCAGCCCCAGCATTTT
abundance: NA
v_gene: TRBV27
d_gene: NA
j_gene: TRBJ1-5

CDR3aa: CASSKQGASEKLFF
CDR3nt: TGTGCCAGCAGTAAACAGGGGGCGTCTGAAAAACTGTTTTTT
abundance: NA
v_gene: TRBV7-9
d_gene: TRBD1
j_gene: TRBJ1-4

CDR3aa: CASSVVSGAEAFF
CDR3nt: TGTGCCAGCAGCGTAGTCTCAGGAGCGGAAGCTTTCTTT
abundance: NA
v_gene: TRBV9
d_gene: NA
j_gene: TRBJ1-1

CDR3aa: CASSSYPGQGTEAFF
CDR3nt: TGTGCCAGCAGCTCTTATCCGGGACAGGGAACTGAAGCTTTCTTT
abundance: NA
v_gene: TRBV9
d_gene: TRBD1
j_gene: TRBJ1-1

CDR3aa: CASSIQGLNEKLFF
CDR3nt: TGTGCCAGCAGTATACAGGGACTGAATGAAAAACTGTTTTTT
abundance: NA
v_gene: TRBV28
d_gene: NA
j_gene: TRBJ1-4

CDR3aa: CASSPQIGQGGLKYEQFF
CDR3nt: TGTGCCAGCAGCCCTCAGATCGGACAGGGAGGGTTGAAGTATGAGCAGTTCTTC
abundance: NA
v_gene: TRBV14
d_gene: NA
j_gene: TRBJ2-1